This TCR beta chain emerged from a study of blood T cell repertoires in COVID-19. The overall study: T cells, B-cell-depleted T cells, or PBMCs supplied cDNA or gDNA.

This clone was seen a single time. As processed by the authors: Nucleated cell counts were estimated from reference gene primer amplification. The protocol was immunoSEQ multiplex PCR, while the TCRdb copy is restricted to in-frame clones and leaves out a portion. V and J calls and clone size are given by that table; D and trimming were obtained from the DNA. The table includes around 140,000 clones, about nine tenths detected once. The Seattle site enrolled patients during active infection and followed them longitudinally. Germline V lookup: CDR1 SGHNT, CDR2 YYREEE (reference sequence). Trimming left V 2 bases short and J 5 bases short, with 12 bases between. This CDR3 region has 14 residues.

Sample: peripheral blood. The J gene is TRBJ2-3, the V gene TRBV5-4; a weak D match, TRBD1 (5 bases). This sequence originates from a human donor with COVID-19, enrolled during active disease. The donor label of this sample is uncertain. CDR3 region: CASSFRDRVDTQYF. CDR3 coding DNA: TGTGCCAGCAGCTTCAGGGATAGAGTAGATACGCAGTATTTT. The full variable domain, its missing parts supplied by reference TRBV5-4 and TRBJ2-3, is ETGVTQSPTHLIKTRGQQVTLRCSSQSGHNTVSWYQQALGQGPQFIFQYYREEENGRGNFPPRFSGLQFPNYSSELNVNALELDDSALYLCASSFRDRVDTQYFGPGTRLTVL.